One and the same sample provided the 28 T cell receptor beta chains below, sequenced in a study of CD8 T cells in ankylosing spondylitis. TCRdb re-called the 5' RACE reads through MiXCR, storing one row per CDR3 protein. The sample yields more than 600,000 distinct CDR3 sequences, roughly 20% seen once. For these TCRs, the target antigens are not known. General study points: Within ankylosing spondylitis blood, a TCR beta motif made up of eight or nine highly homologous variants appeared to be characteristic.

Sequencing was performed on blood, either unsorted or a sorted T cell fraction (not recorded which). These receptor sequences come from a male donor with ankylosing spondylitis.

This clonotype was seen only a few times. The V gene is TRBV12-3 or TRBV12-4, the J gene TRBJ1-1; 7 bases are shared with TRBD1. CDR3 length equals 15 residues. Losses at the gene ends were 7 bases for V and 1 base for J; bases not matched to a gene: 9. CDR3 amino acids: CASNVQGTGNTEAFF. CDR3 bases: TGTGCCAGCAACGTACAGGGGACCGGGAACACTGAAGCTTTCTTT.

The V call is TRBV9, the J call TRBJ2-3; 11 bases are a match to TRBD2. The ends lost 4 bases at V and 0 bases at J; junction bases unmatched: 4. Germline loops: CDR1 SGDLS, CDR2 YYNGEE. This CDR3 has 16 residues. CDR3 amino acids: CASSYLAGGSTDTQYF. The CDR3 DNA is TGTGCCAGCAGCTATCTAGCGGGAGGCAGCACAGATACGCAGTATTTT.

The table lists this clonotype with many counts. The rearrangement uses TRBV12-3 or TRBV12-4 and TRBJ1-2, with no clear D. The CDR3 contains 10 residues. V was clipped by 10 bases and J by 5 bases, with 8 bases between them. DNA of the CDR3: TGTGCCATCGAGAGATATGGCTACACCTTC. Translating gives CAIERYGYTF.

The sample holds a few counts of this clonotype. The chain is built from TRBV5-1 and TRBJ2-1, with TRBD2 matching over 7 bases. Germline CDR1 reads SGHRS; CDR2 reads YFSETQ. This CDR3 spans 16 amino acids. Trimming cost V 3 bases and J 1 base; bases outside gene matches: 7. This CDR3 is CASSSRGGGSYNEQFF. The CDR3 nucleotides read TGCGCCAGCAGCTCCCGTGGGGGGGGATCCTACAATGAGCAGTTCTTC.

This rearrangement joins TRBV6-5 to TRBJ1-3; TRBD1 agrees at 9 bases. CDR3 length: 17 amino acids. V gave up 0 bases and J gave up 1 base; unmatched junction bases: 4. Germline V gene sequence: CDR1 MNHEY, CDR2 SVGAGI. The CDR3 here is CASSYSTGQGSGNTIYF. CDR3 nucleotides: TGTGCCAGCAGTTACTCCACGGGACAGGGTTCTGGAAACACCATATATTTT.

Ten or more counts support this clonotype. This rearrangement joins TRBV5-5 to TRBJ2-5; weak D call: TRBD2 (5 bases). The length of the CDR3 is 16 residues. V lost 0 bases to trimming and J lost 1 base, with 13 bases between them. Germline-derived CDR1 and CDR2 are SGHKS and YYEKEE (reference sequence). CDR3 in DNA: TGTGCCAGCAGCTTGGCCAGGACTGGAATCCAAGAGACCCAGTACTTC. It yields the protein CASSLARTGIQETQYF.

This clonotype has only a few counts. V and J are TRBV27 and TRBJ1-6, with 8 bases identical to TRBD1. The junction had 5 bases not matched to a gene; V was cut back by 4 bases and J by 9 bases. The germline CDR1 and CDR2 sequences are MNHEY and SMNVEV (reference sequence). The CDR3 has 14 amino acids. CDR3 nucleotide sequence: TGTGCCAGCAGTTGGACAGGGACGACTTCACCCCTCCACTTT. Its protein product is CASSWTGTTSPLHF.

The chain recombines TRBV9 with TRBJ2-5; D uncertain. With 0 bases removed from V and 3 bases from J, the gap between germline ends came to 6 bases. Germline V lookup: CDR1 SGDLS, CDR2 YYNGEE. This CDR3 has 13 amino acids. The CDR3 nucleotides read TGTGCCAGCAGCGTAGGACCCAAAGAGACCCAGTACTTC. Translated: CASSVGPKETQYF.

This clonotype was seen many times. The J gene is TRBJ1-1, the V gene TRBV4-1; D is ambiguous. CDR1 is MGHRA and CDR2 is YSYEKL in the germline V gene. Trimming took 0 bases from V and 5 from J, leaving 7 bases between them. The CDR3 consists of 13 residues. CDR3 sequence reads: CASSQDLGTEAFF. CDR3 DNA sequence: TGCGCCAGCAGCCAAGATCTGGGGACTGAAGCTTTCTTT.

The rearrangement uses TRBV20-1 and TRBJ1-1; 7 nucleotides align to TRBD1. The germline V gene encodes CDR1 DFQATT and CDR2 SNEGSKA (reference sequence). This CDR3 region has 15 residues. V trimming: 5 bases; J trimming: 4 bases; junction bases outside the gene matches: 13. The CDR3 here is CSAGHNRGVGTEAFF. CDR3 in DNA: TGCAGTGCTGGACATAACAGGGGAGTAGGCACTGAAGCTTTCTTT.

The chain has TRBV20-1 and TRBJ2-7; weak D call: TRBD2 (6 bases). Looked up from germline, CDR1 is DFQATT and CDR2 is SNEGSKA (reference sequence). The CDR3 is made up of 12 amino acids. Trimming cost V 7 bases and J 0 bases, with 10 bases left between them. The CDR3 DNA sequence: TGCAGTGGGCGGGACCCCTCCTACGAGCAGTACTTC. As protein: CSGRDPSYEQYF.

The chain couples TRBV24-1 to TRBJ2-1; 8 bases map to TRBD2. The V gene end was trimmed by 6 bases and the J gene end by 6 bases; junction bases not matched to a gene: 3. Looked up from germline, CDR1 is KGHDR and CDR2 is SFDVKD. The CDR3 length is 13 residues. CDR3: CATSPSGSNEQFF. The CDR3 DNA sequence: TGTGCCACCAGTCCTAGCGGGTCCAATGAGCAGTTCTTC.

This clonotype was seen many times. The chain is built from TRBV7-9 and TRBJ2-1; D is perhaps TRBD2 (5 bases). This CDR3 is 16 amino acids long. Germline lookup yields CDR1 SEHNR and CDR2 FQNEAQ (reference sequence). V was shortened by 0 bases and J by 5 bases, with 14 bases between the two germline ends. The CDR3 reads CASSLALGSLDNEQFF. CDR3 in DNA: TGTGCCAGCAGCTTAGCTTTGGGGAGTCTCGACAATGAGCAGTTCTTC.

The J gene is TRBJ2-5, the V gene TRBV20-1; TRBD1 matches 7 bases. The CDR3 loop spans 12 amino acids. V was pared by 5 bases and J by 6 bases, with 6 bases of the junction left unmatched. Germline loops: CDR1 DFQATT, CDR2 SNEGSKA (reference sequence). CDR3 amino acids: CSAFGRGQTQYF. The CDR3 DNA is TGCAGTGCTTTTGGTAGGGGGCAGACCCAGTACTTC.

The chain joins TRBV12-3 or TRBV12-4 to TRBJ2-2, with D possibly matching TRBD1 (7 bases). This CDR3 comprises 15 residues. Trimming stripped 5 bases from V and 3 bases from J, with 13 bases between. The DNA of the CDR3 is TGTGCCAGCAGTGGGGGGACAGATTACACCGGGGAGCTGTTTTTT. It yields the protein CASSGGTDYTGELFF.

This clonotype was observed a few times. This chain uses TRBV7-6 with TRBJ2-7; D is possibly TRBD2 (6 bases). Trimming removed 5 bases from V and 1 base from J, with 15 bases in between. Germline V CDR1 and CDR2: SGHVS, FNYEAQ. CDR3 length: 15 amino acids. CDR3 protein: CASSPLAGTSYEQYF. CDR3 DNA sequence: TGTGCCAGCAGCCCCCTTGCGGGGACGTCCTACGAGCAGTACTTC.

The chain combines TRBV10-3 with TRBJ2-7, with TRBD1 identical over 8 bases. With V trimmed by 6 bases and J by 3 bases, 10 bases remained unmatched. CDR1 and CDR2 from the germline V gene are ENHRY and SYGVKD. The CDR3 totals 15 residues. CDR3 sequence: CAISPRTGSFYEQYF. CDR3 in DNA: TGTGCCATCAGCCCCCGGACAGGGTCCTTCTACGAGCAGTACTTC.

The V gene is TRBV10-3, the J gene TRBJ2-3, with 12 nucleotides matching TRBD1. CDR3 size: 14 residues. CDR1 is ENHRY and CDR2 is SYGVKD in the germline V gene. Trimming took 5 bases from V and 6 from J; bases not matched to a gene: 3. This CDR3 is CAISPGQGADTQYF. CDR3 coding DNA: TGTGCCATCAGTCCGGGACAGGGGGCGGATACGCAGTATTTT.

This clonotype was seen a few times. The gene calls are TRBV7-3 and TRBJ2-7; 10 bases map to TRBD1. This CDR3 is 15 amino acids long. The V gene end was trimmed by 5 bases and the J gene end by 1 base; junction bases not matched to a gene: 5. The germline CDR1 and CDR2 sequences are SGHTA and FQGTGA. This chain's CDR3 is CASSPGTGASYEQYF. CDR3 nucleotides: TGTGCCAGCAGCCCGGGGACAGGGGCTTCCTACGAGCAGTACTTC.

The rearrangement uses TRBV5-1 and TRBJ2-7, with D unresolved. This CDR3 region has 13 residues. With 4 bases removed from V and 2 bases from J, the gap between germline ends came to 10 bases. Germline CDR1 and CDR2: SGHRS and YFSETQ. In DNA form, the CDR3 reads TGCGCCAGCAGCGTGGACCCAACCTACGAGCAGTACTTC. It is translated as CASSVDPTYEQYF.

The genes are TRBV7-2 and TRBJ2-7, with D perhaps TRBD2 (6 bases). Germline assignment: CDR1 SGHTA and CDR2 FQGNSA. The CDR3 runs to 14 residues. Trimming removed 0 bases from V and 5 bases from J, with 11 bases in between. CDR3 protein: CASSLAAGSHEQYF. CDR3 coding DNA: TGTGCCAGCAGCTTAGCGGCCGGGAGCCACGAGCAGTACTTC.

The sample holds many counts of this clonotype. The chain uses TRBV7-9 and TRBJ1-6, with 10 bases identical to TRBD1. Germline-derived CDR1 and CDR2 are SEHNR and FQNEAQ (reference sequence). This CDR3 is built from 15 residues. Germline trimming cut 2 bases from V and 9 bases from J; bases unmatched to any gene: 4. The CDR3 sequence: CASSLKRDRGSPLHF. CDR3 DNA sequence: TGTGCCAGCAGCTTAAAAAGGGACAGGGGTTCACCCCTCCACTTT. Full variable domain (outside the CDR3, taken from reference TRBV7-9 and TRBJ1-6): DTGVSQNPRHKITKRGQNVTFRCDPISEHNRLYWYRQTLGQGPEFLTYFQNEAQLEKSRLLSDRFSAERPKGSFSTLEIQRTEQGDSAMYLCASSLKRDRGSPLHFGNGTRLTVT.

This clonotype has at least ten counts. The CDR3 nucleotides read TGTGCCAGCAGTTACTCAGGCAGAGACACTGAAGCTTTCTTT. This encodes CASSYSGRDTEAFF. The V and J genes are TRBV6-5 and TRBJ1-1; D ambiguous. V shed 0 bases and J shed 3 bases, with 8 bases lying between them. Germline V gene sequence: CDR1 MNHEY, CDR2 SVGAGI. The CDR3 length is 14 residues.

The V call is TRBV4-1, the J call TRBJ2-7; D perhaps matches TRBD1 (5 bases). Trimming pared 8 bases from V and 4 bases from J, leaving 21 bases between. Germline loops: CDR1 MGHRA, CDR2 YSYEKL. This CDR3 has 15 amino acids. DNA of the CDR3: TGCGCCAGCTCCAAGTCCCCGCAGGGTATTTACGAGCAGTACTTC. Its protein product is CASSKSPQGIYEQYF.

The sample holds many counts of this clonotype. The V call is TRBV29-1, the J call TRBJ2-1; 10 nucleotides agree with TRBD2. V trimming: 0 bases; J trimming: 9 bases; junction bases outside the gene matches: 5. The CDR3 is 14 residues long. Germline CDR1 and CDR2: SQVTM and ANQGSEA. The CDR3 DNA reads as TGCAGCGTTGAAGAAGCTAGCGGGAGACGTGAGCAGTTCTTC. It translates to CSVEEASGRREQFF.

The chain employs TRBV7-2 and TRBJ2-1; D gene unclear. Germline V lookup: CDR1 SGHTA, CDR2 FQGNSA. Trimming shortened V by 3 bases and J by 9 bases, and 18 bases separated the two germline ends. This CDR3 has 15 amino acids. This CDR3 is CASSFGLPSLSEQFF. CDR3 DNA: TGTGCCAGCAGCTTTGGTCTTCCCAGTCTAAGTGAGCAGTTCTTC.

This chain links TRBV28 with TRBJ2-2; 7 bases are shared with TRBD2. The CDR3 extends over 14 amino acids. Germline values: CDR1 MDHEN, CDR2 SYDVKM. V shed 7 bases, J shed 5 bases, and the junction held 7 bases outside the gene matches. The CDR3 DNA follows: TGTGCCAGCACCCCCACTAGCGCTACCGGGGAGCTGTTTTTT. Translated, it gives CASTPTSATGELFF.

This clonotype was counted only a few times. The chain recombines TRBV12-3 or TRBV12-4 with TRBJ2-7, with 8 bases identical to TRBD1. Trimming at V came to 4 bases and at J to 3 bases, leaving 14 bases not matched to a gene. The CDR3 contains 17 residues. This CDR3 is CASSSLSDRGGDYEQYF. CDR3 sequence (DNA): TGTGCCAGCAGTTCTCTAAGTGACAGGGGAGGAGACTACGAGCAGTACTTC.